This T cell receptor (beta chain) emerged from a study of lymphopenia after photon versus proton radiotherapy. Notes on the study in general: Authors raise, but do not show, better survival with proton therapy.

Turning to this clone: Its matching antigen is unknown.

Per the germline V gene, CDR1 is MNHEY and CDR2 is SMNVEV (reference sequence). The CDR3 spans 15 residues. Trimming cost V 2 bases and J 4 bases, with 11 bases left between them. Measured with immunoSEQ multiplex PCR; TCRdb has only the in-frame clones, and not every one. This sample has under 80,000 clones, with 86% found just once. The input for sequencing was peripheral blood, taken from a patient treated with photon-based radiotherapy. This sequence was found in a man aged 35-49 years with gastric cancer. The chain combines TRBV27 with TRBJ1-4; D is perhaps TRBD1 (6 bases). The CDR3 spells CASSLGGQGNEKLFF. In DNA form, the CDR3 reads TGTGCCAGCAGTTTAGGGGGGCAAGGTAATGAAAAACTGTTTTTT.